Listed here are 26 T cell receptor beta chains from one sample, sequenced in a study of cytomegalovirus exposure and HLA in healthy donors. The primer mix had 60 Vbeta and 13 Jbeta primers. The protocol was immunoSEQ multiplex PCR, while the TCRdb copy is restricted to in-frame clones and leaves out a portion. Here the sample spans 110,000 to 150,000 clones, 65% to 80% being singletons. The sequencing input was PBMCs. The receptors stem from a man between 25 and 39 years old in good health and CMV-seronegative.

The chain joins TRBV7-9 to TRBJ2-5, with D perhaps matching TRBD2 (6 bases). The CDR3 is made up of 14 amino acids. Trimming took 1 base from V and 5 from J, leaving 11 bases between them. Germline CDR1 and CDR2: SEHNR and FQNEAQ (reference sequence). In nucleotides, the CDR3 is TGTGCCAGCAGCTTAGTGGGCGGGGCGGAGACCCAGTACTTC. Its protein is CASSLVGGAETQYF.

The rearrangement joins TRBV5-1 to TRBJ2-2; TRBD1 might be the D (5 bases). Trimming pared 0 bases from V and 6 bases from J, leaving 12 bases between. This CDR3 comprises 15 residues. Germline V gives CDR1 SGHRS, CDR2 YFSETQ. CDR3 coding DNA: TGCGCCAGCAGCTTGGGGCAGGGTAATCCCGGGGAGCTGTTTTTT. Its protein is CASSLGQGNPGELFF.

This clone was found a few times. The chain recombines TRBV10-3 with TRBJ1-1; 8 bases line up with TRBD1. The length of the CDR3 is 13 residues. The germline CDR1 and CDR2 sequences are ENHRY and SYGVKD. After removal of 4 bases from V and 6 bases from J, the junction contained 4 bases not matched to a gene. The CDR3 bases are TGTGCCATCAGTGCCCGGACAGGGTCTGAAGCTTTCTTT. This translates into CAISARTGSEAFF.

The chain has TRBV19 and TRBJ2-3, with 9 bases that match TRBD2. CDR1 is LNHDA and CDR2 is SQIVND in the germline V gene (reference sequence). J was trimmed by 3 bases and V by 4 bases; bases with no gene match: 8. CDR3 size: 16 residues. The CDR3 nucleotides read TGTGCCAGTAGTACCTTTAGCGGGAGTGGGACAGATACGCAGTATTTT. Residues: CASSTFSGSGTDTQYF.

This clone has just one count. The chain employs TRBV23-1 and TRBJ2-5, with 7 bases lining up with TRBD1. TRBV23-1 is an ORF for which the function is uncertain. J gave up 5 bases and V 4 bases, and 7 bases lay outside the gene matches. The CDR3 has 14 residues. CDR3 sequence: CASSPGQRGETQYF. CDR3 nucleotide sequence: TGCGCCAGCAGTCCGGGACAGAGAGGGGAGACCCAGTACTTC.

V and J are TRBV5-6 and TRBJ2-5; D is possibly TRBD1 (6 bases). The J call may be in error: the DNA end matches TRBJ2-7 better. Looked up from germline, CDR1 is SGHDT and CDR2 is YYEEEE. The CDR3 has 15 amino acids. CDR3 coding DNA: TGTGCCAGCAGCTCGTGGGGGCCAGCCGGCTACGAGCAGTACTTC. As protein: CASSSWGPAGYEQYF.

The V and J genes are TRBV6-5 and TRBJ1-4; the D gene is possibly TRBD1 (5 bases). V was pared by 5 bases and J by 7 bases, with 14 bases between. The CDR3 is 14 residues long. Germline V CDR1 and CDR2: MNHEY, SVGAGI. CDR3 amino acids: CASSTGAGGEKLFF. CDR3 DNA: TGTGCCAGCAGTACCGGGGCGGGGGGTGAAAAACTGTTTTTT.

The rearrangement joins TRBV5-1 to TRBJ2-7; TRBD1 agrees at 11 bases. Germline loops: CDR1 SGHRS, CDR2 YFSETQ. After removal of 3 bases from V and 8 bases from J, the junction contained 10 bases not matched to a gene. The length of the CDR3 is 15 residues. This CDR3 reads CASSSGTGGTGKQYF. The DNA for the CDR3 is TGCGCCAGCAGCTCAGGGACAGGGGGGACTGGAAAGCAGTACTTC.

The rearrangement joins TRBV2 to TRBJ2-2; TRBD1 agrees at 9 bases. The CDR3 spans 15 residues. The V segment lost 5 bases and the J segment 5 bases; nucleotides outside the gene matches: 6. CDR1 is SNHLY and CDR2 is FYNNEI in the germline V gene. CDR3 protein: CASSRTGEGTGELFF. The CDR3 nucleotides read TGTGCCAGCAGTAGGACAGGGGAGGGGACCGGGGAGCTGTTTTTT. The full variable domain, with the rest looked up from reference TRBV2 and TRBJ2-2, is EPEVTQTPSHQVTQMGQEVILRCVPISNHLYFYWYRQILGQKVEFLVSFYNNEISEKSEIFDDQFSVERPDGSNFTLKIRSTKLEDSAMYFCASSRTGEGTGELFFGEGSRLTVL.

This chain uses TRBV10-1 with TRBJ2-3, with 10 bases identical to TRBD2. V was clipped by 0 bases and J by 5 bases; unmatched bases: 8. The CDR3 sequence is 17 residues long. The V gene's germline CDR1 is WNHNN and CDR2 SYGVQD (reference sequence). The CDR3 here is CASSESSLAGARDTQYF. The CDR3 DNA reads TGCGCCAGCAGTGAGTCAAGCCTAGCGGGAGCCAGAGATACGCAGTATTTT.

CDR3 bases: TGTGCCAGCAGCTGGGTGTCGGGGGGGTACAATGAGCAGTTCTTC. Translation gives CASSWVSGGYNEQFF. This chain connects TRBV7-9 to TRBJ2-1; 8 bases line up with TRBD2. The CDR3 spans 15 residues. Germline CDR1 reads SEHNR; CDR2 reads FQNEAQ (reference sequence). V was clipped by 4 bases and J by 4 bases; unmatched bases: 6.

The V gene is TRBV5-1, the J gene TRBJ1-1, with D tentatively TRBD1 (5 bases). This CDR3 has 14 amino acids. The ends were cut back, 3 bases at V and 1 base at J, with 10 bases in the middle. From germline, CDR1 is SGHRS and CDR2 YFSETQ. Here the CDR3 DNA reads TGCGCCAGCAGCTACAAGACAGCGAACACTGAAGCTTTCTTT. It codes for CASSYKTANTEAFF. Using reference TRBV5-1 and TRBJ1-1 for the parts outside the CDR3, the full variable domain is KAGVTQTPRYLIKTRGQQVTLSCSPISGHRSVSWYQQTPGQGLQFLFEYFSETQRNKGNFPGRFSGRQFSNSRSEMNVSTLELGDSALYLCASSYKTANTEAFFGQGTRLTVV.

The rearrangement joins TRBV18 to TRBJ1-3; a possible D gene is TRBD1 (6 bases). The ends were cut back, 5 bases at V and 0 bases at J, with 11 bases in the middle. Looked up from germline, CDR1 is KGHSH and CDR2 is LQKENI. The CDR3 consists of 15 residues. The CDR3 reads CASSAQQGSGNTIYF. As DNA, the CDR3 is TGTGCCAGCTCAGCTCAACAGGGCTCTGGAAACACCATATATTTT.

This clone was detected a few times. The chain couples TRBV28 to TRBJ2-3, with TRBD1 matching 10 bases. Germline V gene lookup returns CDR1 MDHEN and CDR2 SYDVKM. CDR3 length equals 17 residues. The trim removed 2 bases at V and 5 bases at J, leaving 10 bases unmatched. The CDR3 nucleotides are TGTGCCAGCAGTTTAATGTTCCCGACAGGGGGCATAGATACGCAGTATTTT. Residues: CASSLMFPTGGIDTQYF.

This clone was recorded once. The chain employs TRBV5-1 and TRBJ1-1; D is unclear. Trimming took 0 bases from V and 3 from J, leaving 12 bases between them. This CDR3 comprises 15 residues. Germline assignment: CDR1 SGHRS and CDR2 YFSETQ. CDR3 bases: TGCGCCAGCAGCTTGGGGCCCGGGGTCGACACTGAAGCTTTCTTT. The encoded protein is CASSLGPGVDTEAFF. The full variable domain, with the rest looked up from reference TRBV5-1 and TRBJ1-1, is KAGVTQTPRYLIKTRGQQVTLSCSPISGHRSVSWYQQTPGQGLQFLFEYFSETQRNKGNFPGRFSGRQFSNSRSEMNVSTLELGDSALYLCASSLGPGVDTEAFFGQGTRLTVV.

This clone came up a few times. The chain's CDR3 is CASSKPQGPSYEQYF. The CDR3 DNA sequence: TGTGCCAGCAGCAAACCTCAGGGGCCTTCCTACGAGCAGTACTTC. This chain joins TRBV5-4 and TRBJ2-7, with a weak D call TRBD1 (6 bases). This CDR3 region has 15 residues. Germline V lookup: CDR1 SGHNT, CDR2 YYREEE (reference sequence). Trimming left V 4 bases short and J 1 base short, with 15 bases between.

This chain connects TRBV27 to TRBJ1-5, with no clear D. The CDR3 has 14 residues. The V end was cut by 7 bases, the J end by 9 bases, with 19 bases between. Germline-derived CDR1 and CDR2 are MNHEY and SMNVEV (reference sequence). CDR3 nucleotides: TGTGCCAGCAAGGTCGGCATTGGCCTAGGGCCCCAGCATTTT. As protein: CASKVGIGLGPQHF.

The gene calls are TRBV18 and TRBJ2-5; D uncertain. V lost 3 bases, J lost 2 bases, and 10 bases lay in between. The CDR3 has 14 amino acids. Germline V CDR1 and CDR2: KGHSH, LQKENI. CDR3 in DNA: TGTGCCAGCTCACCCTCCGTCCGGCAAGAGACCCAGTACTTC. Translation: CASSPSVRQETQYF.

Regarding this clone: The sample holds other DNA sequences that translate to the same CDR3. V and J are TRBV6-1 and TRBJ2-3; 11 nucleotides line up with TRBD2. V lost 2 bases and J lost 6; bases outside the gene matches: 4. This CDR3 contains 15 residues. CDR1 and CDR2 (germline): MNHNS, SASEGT. This CDR3 reads CASSELAGGSDTQYF. In nucleotides, the CDR3 is TGTGCCAGCAGTGAACTAGCGGGAGGATCCGATACGCAGTATTTT.

In this sample, this clone turned up a few times. The chain employs TRBV5-1 and TRBJ2-3; D perhaps matches TRBD2 (6 bases). Between the trimmed V and J ends, which lost 5 bases and 4 bases, there was a span of 11 bases. The CDR3 sequence is 13 residues long. Germline CDR1 and CDR2: SGHRS and YFSETQ. The chain's CDR3 is CASRETSSDTQYF. CDR3 in DNA: TGCGCCAGCAGGGAGACTAGTTCAGATACGCAGTATTTT.

This chain joins TRBV6-4 and TRBJ2-1; 12 positions agree with TRBD1. Germline V CDR1 and CDR2: MRHNA, SNTAGT. This CDR3 is built from 16 residues. The V and J ends lost 7 bases and 8 bases, in that order; junction bases with no gene match: 12. The CDR3 protein is CASTEFPGQGADEQFF. CDR3 DNA: TGTGCCAGCACCGAGTTCCCGGGACAGGGGGCTGATGAGCAGTTCTTC.

The chain recombines TRBV4-2 with TRBJ2-7, with TRBD2 matching 10 bases. V shed 0 bases, J shed 2 bases, and the junction held 4 bases outside the gene matches. Germline-derived CDR1 and CDR2 are LGHNA and YNFKEQ. CDR3 length: 16 amino acids. The CDR3 DNA reads as TGTGCCAGCAGCCAAGATGGGACTAGCGCCACCTACGAGCAGTACTTC. Translating gives CASSQDGTSATYEQYF.

CDR3 amino acids: CATSRDRNDEAFF. For the CDR3, the DNA is TGTGCCACCAGCAGAGACAGAAACGATGAAGCTTTCTTT. The V gene is TRBV15, the J gene TRBJ1-1, with D uncertain. CDR3 size: 13 residues. Germline CDR1 is LNHNV and CDR2 is YYDKDF (reference sequence). The ends were cut back, 0 bases at V and 7 bases at J, with 9 bases in the middle.

The rearrangement joins TRBV5-1 to TRBJ2-5; 10 nucleotides align to TRBD1. Trimming at V came to 4 bases and at J to 4 bases, leaving 7 bases not matched to a gene. This CDR3 has 15 amino acids. CDR1 and CDR2 (germline): SGHRS, YFSETQ. The CDR3 sequence: CASSSRDRGRETQYF. The CDR3, as DNA: TGCGCCAGCAGCAGCCGGGACAGGGGACGAGAGACCCAGTACTTC.

The chain combines TRBV5-6 with TRBJ1-1, with 8 positions matching TRBD1. V was clipped by 3 bases and J by 3 bases; unmatched bases: 7. The CDR3 is made up of 15 amino acids. Germline CDR1 reads SGHDT; CDR2 reads YYEEEE. The CDR3 coding sequence is TGTGCCAGCAGCTCGGACAGGGTCTTGGACACTGAAGCTTTCTTT. It codes for CASSSDRVLDTEAFF.

The chain employs TRBV21-1 and TRBJ1-5. TRBV21-1 is designated a pseudogene. This CDR3 comprises 13 residues. CDR3 sequence: CASSKEGSQPQHF. The CDR3 nucleotides read TGTGCCAGCAGCAAGGAGGGGAGCCAGCCCCAGCATTTT.